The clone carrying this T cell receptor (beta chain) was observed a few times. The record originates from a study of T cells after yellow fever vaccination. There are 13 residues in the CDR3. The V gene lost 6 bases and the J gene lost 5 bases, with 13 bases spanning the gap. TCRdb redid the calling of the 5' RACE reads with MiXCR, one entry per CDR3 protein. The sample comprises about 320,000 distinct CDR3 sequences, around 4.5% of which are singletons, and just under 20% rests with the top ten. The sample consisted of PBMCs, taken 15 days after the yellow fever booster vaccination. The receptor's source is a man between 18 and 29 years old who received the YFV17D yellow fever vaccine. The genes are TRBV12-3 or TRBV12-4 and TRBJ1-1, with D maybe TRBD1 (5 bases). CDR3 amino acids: CASSPKGLTEAFF. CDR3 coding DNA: TGTGCCAGCAGCCCCAAGGGACTAACTGAAGCTTTCTTT.